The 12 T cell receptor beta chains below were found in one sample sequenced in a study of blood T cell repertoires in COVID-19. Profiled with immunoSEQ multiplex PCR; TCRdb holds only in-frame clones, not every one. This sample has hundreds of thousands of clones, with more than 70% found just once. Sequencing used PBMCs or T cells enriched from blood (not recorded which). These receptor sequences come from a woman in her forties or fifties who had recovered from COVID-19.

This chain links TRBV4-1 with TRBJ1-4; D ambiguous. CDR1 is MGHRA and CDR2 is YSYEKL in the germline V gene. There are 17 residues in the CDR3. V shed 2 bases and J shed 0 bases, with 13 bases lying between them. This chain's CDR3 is CASSQSAGISTNEKLFF. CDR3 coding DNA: TGCGCCAGCAGCCAATCCGCGGGGATATCAACTAATGAAAAACTGTTTTTT.

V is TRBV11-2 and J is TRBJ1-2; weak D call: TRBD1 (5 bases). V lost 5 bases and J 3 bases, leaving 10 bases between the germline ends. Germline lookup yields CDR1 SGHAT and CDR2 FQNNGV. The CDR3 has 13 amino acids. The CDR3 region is CASSGGVYYGYTF. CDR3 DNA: TGTGCCAGCAGCGGAGGGGTTTACTATGGCTACACCTTC.

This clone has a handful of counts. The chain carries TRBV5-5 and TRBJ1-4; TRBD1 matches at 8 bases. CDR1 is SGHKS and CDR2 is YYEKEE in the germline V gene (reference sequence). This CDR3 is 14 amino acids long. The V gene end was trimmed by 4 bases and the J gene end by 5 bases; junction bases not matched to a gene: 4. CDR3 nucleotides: TGTGCCAGCAGCCCGGACAGGGTGAATGAAAAACTGTTTTTT. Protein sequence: CASSPDRVNEKLFF.

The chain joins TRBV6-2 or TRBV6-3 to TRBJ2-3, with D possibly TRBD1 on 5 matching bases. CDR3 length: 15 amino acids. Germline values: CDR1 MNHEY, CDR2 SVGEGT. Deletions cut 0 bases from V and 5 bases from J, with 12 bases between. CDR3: CASSYSGLQGDTQYF. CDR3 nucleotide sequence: TGTGCCAGCAGTTACTCTGGCCTTCAGGGAGATACGCAGTATTTT.

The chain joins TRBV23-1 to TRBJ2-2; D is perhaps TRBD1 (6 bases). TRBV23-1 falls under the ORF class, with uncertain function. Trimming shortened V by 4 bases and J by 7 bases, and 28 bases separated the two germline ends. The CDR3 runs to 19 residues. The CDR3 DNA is TGCGCCAGCAGTCTCGAAATGTCCCCCGTCAGGGGTAAGAACGGGGAGCTGTTTTTT. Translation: CASSLEMSPVRGKNGELFF.

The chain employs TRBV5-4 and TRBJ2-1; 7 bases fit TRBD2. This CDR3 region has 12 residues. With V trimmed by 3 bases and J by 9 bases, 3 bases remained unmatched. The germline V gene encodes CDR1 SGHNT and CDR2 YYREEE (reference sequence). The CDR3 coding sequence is TGTGCCAGCAGCTGGGAGGGTCCTGAGCAGTTCTTC. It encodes CASSWEGPEQFF.

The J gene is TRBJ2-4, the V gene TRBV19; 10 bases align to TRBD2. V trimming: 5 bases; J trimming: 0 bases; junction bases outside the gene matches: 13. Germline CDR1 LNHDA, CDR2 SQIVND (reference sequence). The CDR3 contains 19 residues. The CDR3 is CASSPTRTSGRLAKNIQYF. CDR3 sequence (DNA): TGTGCCAGTAGTCCGACCCGGACTAGCGGTCGATTAGCCAAAAACATTCAGTACTTC.

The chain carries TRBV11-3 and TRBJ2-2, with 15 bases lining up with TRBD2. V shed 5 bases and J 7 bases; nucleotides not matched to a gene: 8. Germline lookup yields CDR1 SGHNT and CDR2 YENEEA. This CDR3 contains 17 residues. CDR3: CASSDTGLAGGIGELFF. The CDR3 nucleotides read TGTGCCAGCAGCGACACGGGACTAGCGGGGGGTATCGGGGAGCTGTTTTTT.

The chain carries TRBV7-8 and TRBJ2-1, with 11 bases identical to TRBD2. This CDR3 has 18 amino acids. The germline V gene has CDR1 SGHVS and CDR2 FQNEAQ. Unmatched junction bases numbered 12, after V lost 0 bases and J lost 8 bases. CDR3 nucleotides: TGTGCCAGCAGCTTAGCGTGGGGCGAGACTAGCGGGACCTATGAGCAGTTCTTC. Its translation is CASSLAWGETSGTYEQFF.

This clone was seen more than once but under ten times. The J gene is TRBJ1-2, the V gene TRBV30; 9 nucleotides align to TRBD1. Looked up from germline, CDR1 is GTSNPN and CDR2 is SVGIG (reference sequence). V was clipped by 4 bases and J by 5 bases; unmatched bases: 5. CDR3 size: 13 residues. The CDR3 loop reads CAWNRDRAYGYTF. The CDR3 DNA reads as TGTGCCTGGAACCGGGACAGGGCATATGGCTACACCTTC.

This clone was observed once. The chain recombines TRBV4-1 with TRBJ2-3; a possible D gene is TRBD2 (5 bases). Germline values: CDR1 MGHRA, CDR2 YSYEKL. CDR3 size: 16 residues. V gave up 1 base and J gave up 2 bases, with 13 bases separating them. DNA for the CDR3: TGCGCCAGCAGCCAAGGGTGGCGGGTCAACACAGATACGCAGTATTTT. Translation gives CASSQGWRVNTDTQYF.

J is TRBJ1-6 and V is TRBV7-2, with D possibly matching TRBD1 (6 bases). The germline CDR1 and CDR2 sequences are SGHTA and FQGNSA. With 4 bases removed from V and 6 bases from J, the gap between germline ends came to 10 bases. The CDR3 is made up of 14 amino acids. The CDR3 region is CASSSNRVNSPLHF. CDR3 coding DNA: TGTGCCAGCAGCTCAAACAGGGTTAATTCACCCCTCCACTTT. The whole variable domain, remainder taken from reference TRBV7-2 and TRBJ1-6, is GAGVSQSPSNKVTEKGKDVELRCDPISGHTALYWYRQSLGQGLEFLIYFQGNSAPDKSGLPSDRFSAERTGGSVSTLTIQRTQQEDSAVYLCASSSNRVNSPLHFGNGTRLTVT.